A selection of T cell receptor beta chains follows, all from one sample in a study of blood T cell repertoires in COVID-19. The repertoire was sequenced with immunoSEQ multiplex PCR; TCRdb's copy has only in-frame clones and lacks some. The sample lists roughly 70,000 clones; approximately 80% were seen once. Material for sequencing was peripheral blood. These receptors came from a man aged 60-69 years with COVID-19, enrolled during active disease. Each CDR3 is given with its conserved first and last residue. Each record gives: J gene, V gene, D gene, clone size, CDR3 DNA, CDR3 protein. A D gene is named only where the DNA matches it firmly. Some rows mark clone size as missing; the rest say once, few, many or name a class of expanded clone.

J gene: TRBJ1-2; V gene: TRBV5-1; D gene: NA; clone size: NA; CDR3 DNA: TGCGCCAGCAGCTTGGGGGCAGGAGGAGTTCATGGCTACACCTTC; CDR3 protein: CASSLGAGGVHGYTF
J gene: TRBJ2-5; V gene: TRBV11-3; D gene: NA; clone size: NA; CDR3 DNA: TGTGCCAGCAGCTTAGATTGGGACCGGGAGCAAGTGACCCAGTACTTC; CDR3 protein: CASSLDWDREQVTQYF
J gene: TRBJ2-3; V gene: TRBV10-3; D gene: NA; clone size: NA; CDR3 DNA: TGTGCCACGTCGTACGAGGGACTCCTGGGGGATACGCAGTATTTT; CDR3 protein: CATSYEGLLGDTQYF
J gene: TRBJ2-7; V gene: TRBV5-1; D gene: NA; clone size: few; CDR3 DNA: TGCGCCAGCAGCTTGATAGGGGCCCACGAGCAGTACTTC; CDR3 protein: CASSLIGAHEQYF
J gene: TRBJ1-1; V gene: TRBV11-3; D gene: NA; clone size: many; CDR3 DNA: TGTGCCAGCAGCTTCCGACAGGCTTTGAACACTGAAGCTTTCTTT; CDR3 protein: CASSFRQALNTEAFF
J gene: TRBJ2-7; V gene: TRBV5-1; D gene: NA; clone size: few; CDR3 DNA: TGCGCCAGCACCGCGGCGAGCTACGAGCAGTACTTC; CDR3 protein: CASTAASYEQYF
J gene: TRBJ2-5; V gene: TRBV5-4; D gene: NA; clone size: NA; CDR3 DNA: TGTGCCAGCAGCTTCGGAGGGGAGAAGGCCCAGTACTTC; CDR3 protein: CASSFGGEKAQYF
J gene: TRBJ2-2; V gene: TRBV27; D gene: NA; clone size: few; CDR3 DNA: TGTGCCAGCAGTACCCGGGCAACCCGGGACACCAGTTTTCCCGGGGAGCTGTTTTTT; CDR3 protein: CASSTRATRDTSFPGELFF
J gene: TRBJ2-7; V gene: TRBV5-4; D gene: NA; clone size: NA; CDR3 DNA: TGTGCCAGCAGCGCCACTAGCTACGAGCAGTACTTC; CDR3 protein: CASSATSYEQYF
J gene: TRBJ2-2; V gene: TRBV30; D gene: NA; clone size: NA; CDR3 DNA: TGTGCCTGGAGTGCCACTAGCACCGGGGAGCTGTTTTTT; CDR3 protein: CAWSATSTGELFF
J gene: TRBJ2-1; V gene: TRBV6-2/TRBV6-3; D gene: TRBD2; clone size: NA; CDR3 DNA: TGTGCCAGCAGCAGGCCGGGACTAGCAACGAATGAGCAGTTCTTC; CDR3 protein: CASSRPGLATNEQFF
J gene: TRBJ2-1; V gene: TRBV9; D gene: TRBD2; clone size: NA; CDR3 DNA: TGTGCCAGCAGCCAGGGACTAGCACCACACAGTGAGCAGTTCTTC; CDR3 protein: CASSQGLAPHSEQFF
J gene: TRBJ2-7; V gene: TRBV5-1; D gene: TRBD2; clone size: NA; CDR3 DNA: TGCGCCAGCAGTATTAGCGGGGGGCTGACCTACGAGCAGTACTTC; CDR3 protein: CASSISGGLTYEQYF
J gene: TRBJ2-5; V gene: TRBV5-1; D gene: NA; clone size: few; CDR3 DNA: TGCGCCAGCAGCCCACGTGGGGCTTACGAGACCCAGTACTTC; CDR3 protein: CASSPRGAYETQYF
J gene: TRBJ2-4; V gene: TRBV30; D gene: NA; clone size: NA; CDR3 DNA: TGTGCCTGGAGTACCTTTGCGCAGCGAAACATTCAGTACTTC; CDR3 protein: CAWSTFAQRNIQYF
J gene: TRBJ1-3; V gene: TRBV7-9; D gene: NA; clone size: NA; CDR3 DNA: TGTGCCAGCCATTCAGGGGCGGACACCATATATTTT; CDR3 protein: CASHSGADTIYF
J gene: TRBJ1-5; V gene: TRBV9; D gene: TRBD1; clone size: NA; CDR3 DNA: TGTGCCAGCAGCGTAGGACAGGGGTATCAGCCCCAGCATTTT; CDR3 protein: CASSVGQGYQPQHF
J gene: TRBJ2-7; V gene: TRBV11-2; D gene: TRBD1; clone size: NA; CDR3 DNA: TGTGCCAGCAGCGCGGGTCTCCGGGACAGGAACTACGAGCAGTACTTC; CDR3 protein: CASSAGLRDRNYEQYF
J gene: TRBJ1-4; V gene: TRBV19; D gene: NA; clone size: NA; CDR3 DNA: TGTGCCAGTAGTGTTTCAGGGTGGGATGAAAAACTGTTTTTT; CDR3 protein: CASSVSGWDEKLFF
J gene: TRBJ2-6; V gene: TRBV27; D gene: NA; clone size: medium-sized; CDR3 DNA: TGTGCCAGCAGTCTAGGGGGAGGGGTAGGGGCCAACGTCCTGACTTTC; CDR3 protein: CASSLGGGVGANVLTF
J gene: TRBJ1-6; V gene: TRBV6-5; D gene: NA; clone size: NA; CDR3 DNA: TGTGCCAGCACCCCGATAACAGTAAATAATTCACCCCTCCACTTT; CDR3 protein: CASTPITVNNSPLHF
J gene: TRBJ1-6; V gene: TRBV10-3; D gene: NA; clone size: NA; CDR3 DNA: TGTGCCACGGATACAGGGAATTCACCCCTCCACTTT; CDR3 protein: CATDTGNSPLHF
J gene: TRBJ2-7; V gene: TRBV5-5; D gene: TRBD1; clone size: NA; CDR3 DNA: TGTGCCAGCAGCTTGGTGGACAGGGGCTCCGAGCAGTACTTC; CDR3 protein: CASSLVDRGSEQYF
J gene: TRBJ1-1; V gene: TRBV6-6; D gene: NA; clone size: NA; CDR3 DNA: TGTGCCAGCAGTTCGGGGGGGCACACTGAAGCTTTCTTT; CDR3 protein: CASSSGGHTEAFF
J gene: TRBJ2-1; V gene: TRBV2; D gene: TRBD2; clone size: NA; CDR3 DNA: TGTGCCAGCAGTGCACTAGCGGGGGGATCCAATGAGCAGTTCTTC; CDR3 protein: CASSALAGGSNEQFF
J gene: TRBJ2-7; V gene: TRBV9; D gene: NA; clone size: NA; CDR3 DNA: TGTGCCAGCAGCGCCGGGTACCTGGGAGGTGAGCAGTACTTC; CDR3 protein: CASSAGYLGGEQYF
J gene: TRBJ2-7; V gene: TRBV6-5; D gene: TRBD1; clone size: NA; CDR3 DNA: TGTGCCAGCAGTTTAGGGACAGTCTTTTACGAGCAGTACTTC; CDR3 protein: CASSLGTVFYEQYF
J gene: TRBJ1-1; V gene: TRBV6-6; D gene: NA; clone size: NA; CDR3 DNA: TGTGCCAGCAGCCCTTCGGACAGTAACACTGAAGCTTTCTTT; CDR3 protein: CASSPSDSNTEAFF
J gene: TRBJ2-1; V gene: TRBV7-9; D gene: NA; clone size: NA; CDR3 DNA: TGTGCCAGCAGCCACGACACAGACAATGAGCAGTTCTTC; CDR3 protein: CASSHDTDNEQFF
J gene: TRBJ2-4; V gene: TRBV15; D gene: NA; clone size: NA; CDR3 DNA: TGTGCCACCAGCAGGGGCCCAGGGGGGCTACTAGCCAAAAACATTCAGTACTTC; CDR3 protein: CATSRGPGGLLAKNIQYF
J gene: TRBJ2-5; V gene: TRBV29-1; D gene: NA; clone size: NA; CDR3 DNA: TGCAGCGTTGAATGGGACACCCCTGAGACCCAGTACTTC; CDR3 protein: CSVEWDTPETQYF
J gene: TRBJ1-3; V gene: TRBV5-1; D gene: NA; clone size: NA; CDR3 DNA: TGCGCCAGCAGCTTGGGACAGAGCTCTGGAAACACCATATATTTT; CDR3 protein: CASSLGQSSGNTIYF
J gene: TRBJ2-7; V gene: TRBV28; D gene: NA; clone size: once; CDR3 DNA: TGTGCCAGCAGTTCCCCGTCCTCCTACGAGCAGTACTTC; CDR3 protein: CASSSPSSYEQYF
J gene: TRBJ1-1; V gene: TRBV2; D gene: NA; clone size: many; CDR3 DNA: TGTGCCAGCAACCTCGGGAGAGGGGATGAAGCTTTCTTT; CDR3 protein: CASNLGRGDEAFF
J gene: TRBJ2-3; V gene: TRBV15; D gene: TRBD2; clone size: NA; CDR3 DNA: TGTGCCACCAGCAGGCTAAGCGGGGGCTCGGGAGATACGCAGTATTTT; CDR3 protein: CATSRLSGGSGDTQYF
J gene: TRBJ2-5; V gene: TRBV7-3; D gene: NA; clone size: NA; CDR3 DNA: TGTGCCAGCAGCGTCACCCCGAGGGAGACCCAGTACTTC; CDR3 protein: CASSVTPRETQYF